This is a list of T cell receptor beta chains from one sample in a study of T cells in narcolepsy. The method was immunoSEQ multiplex PCR; TCRdb's version includes in-frame clones alone and lacks a portion of them. The sample lists about 36,000 clones; over 65% were seen once. The sequencing input was memory (CD45RA-) CD4+ T cells from blood. The receptors stem from a human donor in good health. CDR3s include the opening cysteine and the closing phenylalanine or tryptophan. D genes are given only for firm matches. Part of the rows lack a size; the others show once, few, many or a class for expanded clones.

v_gene,d_gene,abundance,CDR3aa
TRBV6-5,NA,NA,CASRTSSYGYTF
TRBV7-2,NA,NA,CASSASLGRETQYF
TRBV27,NA,NA,CASREDRSSYNEQFF
TRBV6-5,TRBD1,few,CASSGDGTGVNTIYF
TRBV4-1,TRBD2,NA,CASSQSGLAGALSSYNEQFF
TRBV2,NA,NA,CASSVEVNTEAFF
TRBV7-9,NA,NA,CASSLGGVTDTQYF
TRBV2,TRBD1,NA,CASIPRGRFSGGTEAFF
TRBV5-1,TRBD2,few,CASSGGVVNNEQFF
TRBV27,TRBD1,few,CASRKPGQGNEQYF
TRBV2,NA,NA,CASKMSTSGDTIYF
TRBV5-6,NA,once,CASSLEGPGTGELFF
TRBV30,NA,NA,CAWSGGDYGYTF
TRBV9,NA,NA,CASSVALGADYGYTF
TRBV11-3,NA,NA,CASSFGLGYTGELFF
TRBV19,NA,NA,CASTRQNQPQHF